This entry lists 11 T cell receptor beta chains sequenced from one sample in a study of blood T cell repertoires in COVID-19. TCRdb's copy holds only in-frame clones and misses some; the assay was immunoSEQ multiplex PCR. The sample lists hundreds of thousands of clones; 87% were seen once. Sequences were obtained from PBMCs or T cells enriched from blood (not recorded which). The receptors stem from a woman aged 18-29 years with acute COVID-19.

The chain has TRBV7-2 and TRBJ2-2, with D maybe TRBD1 (5 bases). The V gene lost 11 bases and the J gene lost 4 bases, with 11 bases spanning the gap. Germline CDR1 and CDR2: SGHTA and FQGNSA. The CDR3 loop spans 12 amino acids. DNA for the CDR3: TGTGCCGCCCGGCAGGGCACCGGGGAGCTGTTTTTT. It specifies CAARQGTGELFF.

V usage is TRBV7-9 and J usage is TRBJ2-5, with D possibly TRBD1 on 6 matching bases. Germline V gene lookup returns CDR1 SEHNR and CDR2 FQNEAQ (reference sequence). The CDR3 runs to 16 residues. Trimming removed 3 bases at V and 1 base at J, with 15 bases between. The CDR3 DNA follows: TGTGCCAGCAGCTTCCCAGTGGACAGTTCCCAAGAGACCCAGTACTTC. Translating it yields CASSFPVDSSQETQYF.

Concerning this clone: Other DNA sequences from this sample encode an identical CDR3 as well. The DNA for the CDR3 is TGTGCCAGCAGCCCCAGGGGCCTGAACACTGAAGCTTTCTTT. It codes for CASSPRGLNTEAFF. V and J are TRBV3-1 (or the pseudogene TRBV3-2) and TRBJ1-1, with D possibly TRBD1 on 6 matching bases. The CDR3 consists of 14 residues. CDR1 is LGHDT, CDR2 YNNKEL, per germline (reference sequence). Trimming took 4 bases from V and 0 from J, leaving 9 bases between them.

J is TRBJ2-3 and V is TRBV15; 10 nucleotides match TRBD2. Per germline, CDR1 LNHNV and CDR2 YYDKDF (reference sequence). The CDR3 sequence is 16 residues long. V shed 5 bases, J shed 6 bases, and the junction held 11 bases outside the gene matches. The CDR3 DNA reads as TGTGCCACCAGCCCTAGCGGGAGAACTACTAGGGATACGCAGTATTTT. This gives the protein CATSPSGRTTRDTQYF.

V is TRBV28 and J is TRBJ1-6; D call uncertain. Trimming took off 2 bases at V and 11 bases at J, with 13 bases between the two ends. CDR3 length: 14 amino acids. Germline V lookup: CDR1 MDHEN, CDR2 SYDVKM. The CDR3 is CASSLNRLAAPLHF. For the CDR3, the DNA is TGTGCCAGCAGTTTAAACAGACTAGCGGCACCCCTCCACTTT.

This clone was found a few times. V and J are TRBV12-3 or TRBV12-4 and TRBJ2-2, with D unclear. This CDR3 comprises 13 residues. The V end was cut by 5 bases, the J end by 6 bases, with 10 bases between. For the CDR3, the DNA is TGTGCCAGCAGTCCTCTTATAGCCGGGGAGCTGTTTTTT. Translation gives CASSPLIAGELFF.

The rearrangement joins TRBV27 to TRBJ2-7; D is perhaps TRBD2 (6 bases). The germline V gene has CDR1 MNHEY and CDR2 SMNVEV (reference sequence). Trimming took 2 bases from V and 5 from J, leaving 13 bases between them. The CDR3 runs to 14 residues. The CDR3 is CASSLLAGTNEQYF. DNA of the CDR3: TGTGCCAGCAGTTTACTCGCGGGAACGAACGAGCAGTACTTC.

This chain uses TRBV6-5 with TRBJ2-4; D is perhaps TRBD2 (5 bases). Trimming took 0 bases from V and 0 from J, leaving 9 bases between them. The CDR3 is made up of 16 amino acids. Per the germline V gene, CDR1 is MNHEY and CDR2 is SVGAGI. CDR3 nucleotides: TGTGCCAGCAGTTACTCAGCGGTAGAAGCCAAAAACATTCAGTACTTC. This gives the protein CASSYSAVEAKNIQYF.

In regard to this clone: Germline and junction disagree at one end, which may indicate a read error. J is TRBJ1-2 and V is TRBV12-5, with D possibly TRBD1 on 5 matching bases. The germline CDR1 and CDR2 sequences are LGHNT and FRNRAP. The CDR3 runs to 12 residues. Written as DNA, the CDR3 is TGTGCTAGTGGTTTGGATGCAGGGAGGTCCTTCTTC. Translation: CASGLDAGRSFF.

As to this clone: A read error may account for a junction end that differs from germline. The gene calls are TRBV28 and TRBJ1-1; no definite D call. Germline V gene data show CDR1 as MDHEN and CDR2 as SYDVKM. This CDR3 comprises 14 residues. The chain's CDR3 is CAGSSYSGNTEAFF. The CDR3 region has the DNA TGTGCCGGCAGTTCCTACAGCGGGAACACTGAAGCTTTCTTT.

This clone was counted only a few times. This chain connects TRBV7-9 to TRBJ1-5; no clear D. The V end lost 1 base, the J end lost 6 bases, and 7 bases lay between the germline ends. This CDR3 is built from 13 residues. Germline V lookup: CDR1 SEHNR, CDR2 FQNEAQ (reference sequence). The CDR3 DNA follows: TGTGCCAGCAGCTTAGAGGGAGGTCAGCCCCAGCATTTT. This gives the protein CASSLEGGQPQHF.